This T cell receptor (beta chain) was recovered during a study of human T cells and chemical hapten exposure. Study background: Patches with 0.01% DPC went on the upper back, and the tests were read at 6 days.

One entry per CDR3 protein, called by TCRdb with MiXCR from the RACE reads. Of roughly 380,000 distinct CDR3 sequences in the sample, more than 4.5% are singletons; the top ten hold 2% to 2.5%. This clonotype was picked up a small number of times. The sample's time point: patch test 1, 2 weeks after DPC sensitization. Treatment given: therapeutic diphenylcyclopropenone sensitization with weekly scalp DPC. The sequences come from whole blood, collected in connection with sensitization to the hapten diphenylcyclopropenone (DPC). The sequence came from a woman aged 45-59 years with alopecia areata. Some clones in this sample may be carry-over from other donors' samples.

The CDR3 is CATGRHGELFF. The CDR3 DNA is TGTGCCACTGGGCGCCACGGGGAGCTGTTTTTT. The rearrangement joins TRBV24-1 to TRBJ2-2; no firm D call. The CDR3 is 11 amino acids. CDR1 is KGHDR, CDR2 SFDVKD, per germline. V lost 10 bases to trimming and J lost 7 bases, with 9 bases between them.